The entry below gives a single T cell receptor beta chain sequence along with its context. Methods used by the authors: Counts of nucleated cells, estimated from reference gene primer amplification, were obtained. Sequenced by immunoSEQ multiplex PCR; TCRdb stores in-frame clones only, minus some. The V and J calls and the clone size are those of that table, but D and trimming were determined from the DNA. The sample has about 87,000 clones, more than 75% seen once; the top ten hold over 4%. This sample is drawn from a study of blood T cell repertoires in COVID-19. The CDR3 has 14 residues. The ends were cut back, 0 bases at V and 2 bases at J, with 7 bases in the middle. The germline V gene encodes CDR1 SGDLS and CDR2 YYNGEE.

Specimen: peripheral blood. This chain uses TRBV9 with TRBJ2-3; D is unresolved. The TCR comes from a man between 40 and 49 years old with acute or convalescent COVID-19. The CDR3 DNA reads as TGTGCCAGCAGCGTAGGCCAGGCCACAGATACGCAGTATTTT. Its protein product is CASSVGQATDTQYF.